This T cell receptor (beta chain) came from a study of post-analysis software for immune sequencing data. The CDR3 length is 16 residues. V dropped 5 bases and J dropped 1; count of bases not matched to a gene: 9. Germline CDR1 and CDR2: LNHNV and YYDKDF (reference sequence). Researchers reported that TCR beta cDNA libraries carried unique molecular identifiers. Roughly 0.5 million cDNA molecules were obtained from about 1 to 10 million T cells. TCRdb called the PCR reads again in MiXCR, with one record for every CDR3 protein. There are hundreds of thousands of distinct CDR3 sequences in the sample; approximately 60% occur only once, and approximately 10% lies in the top ten. Regarding this clonotype: The antigen is undetermined.

Overall study results and limits: Patients with multiple sclerosis recorded significantly lower normalized Chao1 diversity than controls, the study found. TRBV segments more frequent in patients than in controls numbered five and included TRBV5-6, TRBV5-1 and TRBV20-1.

The rearrangement joins TRBV15 to TRBJ2-5, with 8 bases fitting TRBD1. This receptor was identified in a girl aged 2 to 9 with multiple sclerosis. The material sequenced was blood. CDR3 nucleotides: TGTGCCACCAGCGGGGGCCGGGACAGGCCCCAAGAGACCCAGTACTTC. The encoded protein is CATSGGRDRPQETQYF.